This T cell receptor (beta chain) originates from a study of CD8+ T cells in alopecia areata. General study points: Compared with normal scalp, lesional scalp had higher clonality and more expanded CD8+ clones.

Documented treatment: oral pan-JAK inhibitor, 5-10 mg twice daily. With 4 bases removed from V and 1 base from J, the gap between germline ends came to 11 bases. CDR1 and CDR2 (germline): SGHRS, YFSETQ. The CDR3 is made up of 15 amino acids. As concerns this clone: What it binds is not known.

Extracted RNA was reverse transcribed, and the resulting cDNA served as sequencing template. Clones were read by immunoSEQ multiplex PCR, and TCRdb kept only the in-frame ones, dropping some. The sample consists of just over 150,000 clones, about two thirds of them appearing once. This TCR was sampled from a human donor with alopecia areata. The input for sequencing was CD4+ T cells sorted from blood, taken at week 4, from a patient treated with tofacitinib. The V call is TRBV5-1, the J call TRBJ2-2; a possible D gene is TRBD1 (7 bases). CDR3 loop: CASSRGTENTGELFF. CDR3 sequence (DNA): TGCGCCAGCAGCCGGGGGACAGAGAACACCGGGGAGCTGTTTTTT.